This T cell receptor beta chain derives from a study of memory CD4+ T cells and cytomegalovirus serostatus. Study results and limitations: A US-trained random forest predicted CMV serostatus with median AUC roughly 0.9.

The sample holds a few counts of this clone. The antigen remains undetermined. The data were produced by immunoSEQ multiplex PCR, yet TCRdb's version contains in-frame clones alone and is incomplete. The table has about 56,000 clones, around 79% seen once. Single viable CD3+CD4+CD8-CD45RO+ cells were sorted as the memory CD4+ T cells. The CDR3 loop spans 14 amino acids. The junction had 13 bases not matched to a gene; V was cut back by 6 bases and J by 8 bases. From germline, CDR1 is SQVTM and CDR2 ANQGSEA. Sequencing was carried out using memory CD4+ T cells from blood. The rearrangement joins TRBV29-1 to TRBJ2-1, with 7 bases identical to TRBD1. This sequence was found in an adult in good health and CMV-seropositive. In DNA, the CDR3 is TGCAGCGTAGTATCCGGGACAGCAATTCATGAGCAGTTCTTC. Protein sequence: CSVVSGTAIHEQFF.